Listed below are T cell receptor beta chains from one sample, sequenced in a study of tumor-infiltrating lymphocytes in primary liver carcinoma. TCRdb passed the multiplex PCR reads through MiXCR, listing each CDR3 protein once. This sample carries about 200,000 distinct CDR3 sequences, about 65% of them seen once, and the ten largest clones take about 7.1%. Sequenced sample: peripheral blood. The receptors shown here come from a woman aged 55-75 years with primary liver carcinoma and hepatitis B virus infection. Each CDR3 is given with its conserved first and last residue.

V: TRBV28
CDR3: CASSNRVLTDTQYF

V: TRBV11-3
CDR3: CASSLDKIKVALGEAFF

V: TRBV7-8
CDR3: CASSLGAGTGYEQYF

V: TRBV6-2/TRBV6-3
CDR3: CASSFSPSIGELFF

V: TRBV5-1
CDR3: CASSFAGQASKEQYF

V: TRBV6-1
CDR3: CASANPAGSGANVLTF

V: TRBV7-8
CDR3: CASSSLWPGYEQYF

V: TRBV6-2/TRBV6-3
CDR3: CASRRGGTGVREQYF

V: TRBV18
CDR3: CASSLYTGGDNSPLHF

V: TRBV29-1
CDR3: CSVRISGGGSTEAFF

V: TRBV4-1
CDR3: CTSRLGLAAVRSYNEQFF

V: TRBV7-2
CDR3: CASSAQGAGSNGYTF

V: TRBV5-6
CDR3: CTSSSVTGISYGQYF

V: TRBV11-2
CDR3: CVSSLLGIYEQYF

V: TRBV7-8
CDR3: CASSRTGTGGAYTQYF

V: TRBV2
CDR3: CASSEQAYEQYF

V: TRBV30
CDR3: CALIGGPTDTQYF

V: TRBV5-1
CDR3: CASSFRVYSGTGGYEQCF

V: TRBV6-1
CDR3: CTSSDLFLRGELFF

V: TRBV12-3/TRBV12-4
CDR3: CATVLAGVGTDMQYF

V: TRBV10-3
CDR3: CAIRREGNNEQFF

V: TRBV4-1
CDR3: CASNQEEGARGYGYTF

V: TRBV9
CDR3: CASSVTGTSGVNEQFF

V: TRBV28
CDR3: CASRLGGRHTEAFF

V: TRBV6-2/TRBV6-3
CDR3: CASTNGNKQYF

V: TRBV19
CDR3: CASSRVAESSYEQYF

V: TRBV28
CDR3: CATISGRVGTNEQFF

V: TRBV10-1
CDR3: CASSDFPDRPYEKLFF

V: TRBV11-2
CDR3: CASILARTGGHEDFF

V: TRBV4-2
CDR3: CASSPSRTSSNEQFF

V: TRBV11-2
CDR3: CAGSLAGQGSPGANVLTF

V: TRBV11-2
CDR3: CASGLEPGLAGQFF

V: TRBV12-3/TRBV12-4
CDR3: CASSSPVTGGQADTQYF

V: TRBV6-5
CDR3: CASSYSKGLANSYEQYF

V: TRBV4-2
CDR3: CTSSQLGGGEQFF

V: TRBV12-3/TRBV12-4
CDR3: CASTLETLAKMRNIRYF

V: TRBV28
CDR3: CASMLASRVRGNEQFF

V: TRBV6-5
CDR3: CASSSAGTSGRDEQFF

V: TRBV11-2
CDR3: CVSSSQLGSTDTQYF

V: TRBV12-3/TRBV12-4
CDR3: CASRSARVYNEQFF

V: TRBV25-1
CDR3: CTGTGTVTNTEAFF

V: TRBV29-1
CDR3: CSGRTGRPYNEQFF

V: TRBV28
CDR3: CASSLPGNPDTQYF

V: TRBV11-2
CDR3: CASSLGAATGAFF

V: TRBV4-1
CDR3: CVSSHSTQAAKYNEQFF

V: TRBV11-2
CDR3: CASSLRREGSTGELCF

V: TRBV5-5
CDR3: CASSLTRFQETQYF

V: TRBV12-3/TRBV12-4
CDR3: CASREDVNYGYTF

V: TRBV30
CDR3: CAWSPGTGEEKLFF

V: TRBV5-1
CDR3: CASSLVVSVGEQYF

V: TRBV4-1
CDR3: CASSRAGTAPYEQYF